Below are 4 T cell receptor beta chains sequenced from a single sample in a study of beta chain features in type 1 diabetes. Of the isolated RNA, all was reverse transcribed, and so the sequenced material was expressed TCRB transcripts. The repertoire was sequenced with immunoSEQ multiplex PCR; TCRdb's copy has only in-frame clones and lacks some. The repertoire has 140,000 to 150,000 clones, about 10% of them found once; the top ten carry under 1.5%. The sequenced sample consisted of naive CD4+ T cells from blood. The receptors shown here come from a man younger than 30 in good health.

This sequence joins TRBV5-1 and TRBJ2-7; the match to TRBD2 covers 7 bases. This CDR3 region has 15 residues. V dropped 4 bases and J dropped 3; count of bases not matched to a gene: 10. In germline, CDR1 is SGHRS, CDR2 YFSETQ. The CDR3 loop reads CASSRFGGGDYEQYF. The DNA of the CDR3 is TGCGCCAGCAGCCGCTTCGGCGGGGGAGACTACGAGCAGTACTTC.

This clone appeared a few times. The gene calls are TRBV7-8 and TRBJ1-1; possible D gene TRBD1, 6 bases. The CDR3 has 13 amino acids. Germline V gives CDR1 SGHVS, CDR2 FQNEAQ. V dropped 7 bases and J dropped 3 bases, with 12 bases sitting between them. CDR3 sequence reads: CASTWGGHTEAFF. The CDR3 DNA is TGTGCCAGCACCTGGGGGGGGCACACTGAAGCTTTCTTT.

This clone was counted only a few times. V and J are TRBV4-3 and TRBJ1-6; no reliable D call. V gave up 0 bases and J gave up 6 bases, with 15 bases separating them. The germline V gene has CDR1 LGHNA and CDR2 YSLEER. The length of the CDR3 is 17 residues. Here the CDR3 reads CASSQDLGGLGNSPLHF. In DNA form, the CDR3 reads TGCGCCAGCAGCCAAGATCTGGGAGGGCTCGGTAATTCACCCCTCCACTTT.

This CDR3 reads CATVDRGLQPQHF. The CDR3, as DNA: TGTGCCACCGTGGACAGGGGGCTTCAGCCCCAGCATTTT. The chain employs TRBV6-6 and TRBJ1-5; 11 bases align to TRBD1. The CDR3 spans 13 residues. Trimming at V came to 10 bases and at J to 6 bases, leaving 5 bases not matched to a gene. Germline V CDR1 and CDR2: MNHNY, SVGAGI (reference sequence).